This passage covers 6 T cell receptor beta chains from one sample sequenced in a study of human T cells and chemical hapten exposure. Time point of the sample: pre-sensitization, week 0. The treatment denotes: therapeutic diphenylcyclopropenone sensitization with weekly scalp DPC. Each CDR3 protein gets one entry after TCRdb re-called the RACE reads with MiXCR. The sample has about 120,000 distinct CDR3 sequences; approximately 13% are singletons. Here the sequenced sample was whole blood, taken in connection with sensitization to the hapten diphenylcyclopropenone (DPC). The receptor set was obtained from a woman aged 18-29 years with alopecia areata. Some clones in this sample may be carry-over from other donors' samples.

This clonotype was seen many times. The chain's CDR3 is CASSVTFLEGDYNEQFF. Written as DNA, the CDR3 is TGTGCCAGCTCAGTAACCTTTCTAGAGGGAGACTACAATGAGCAGTTCTTC. The genes are TRBV18 and TRBJ2-1; tentatively, D is TRBD2 (5 bases). CDR1 is KGHSH and CDR2 is LQKENI in the germline V gene. The CDR3 covers 17 residues. V was pared by 5 bases and J by 3 bases, with 20 bases between.

This clonotype was observed a handful of times. The rearrangement uses TRBV11-2 and TRBJ2-7, with D unclear. Between the trimmed V and J ends, which lost 1 base and 6 bases, there was a span of 7 bases. The CDR3 totals 12 residues. Germline assignment: CDR1 SGHAT and CDR2 FQNNGV. Here the CDR3 DNA reads TGTGCCAGCAGCTTAGGACACGGCGAGCAGTACTTC. Translation: CASSLGHGEQYF.

V is TRBV28 and J is TRBJ1-6; D perhaps matches TRBD1 (6 bases). This CDR3 has 15 residues. Germline V gene data show CDR1 as MDHEN and CDR2 as SYDVKM. V lost 2 bases to trimming and J lost 7 bases, with 12 bases between them. The CDR3 sequence is CASSLTGLGNSPLHF. The CDR3 DNA follows: TGTGCCAGCAGTTTAACAGGGTTAGGAAATTCACCCCTCCACTTT.

The table lists this clonotype with a few counts. The rearrangement joins TRBV27 to TRBJ2-7, with TRBD1 matching over 10 bases. With V trimmed by 8 bases and J by 4 bases, 11 bases remained unmatched. This CDR3 is built from 15 residues. Germline-derived CDR1 and CDR2 are MNHEY and SMNVEV (reference sequence). The CDR3 nucleotides read TGTGCCAGCGGCCTCTCGGGACAGGGGCTATACGAGCAGTACTTC. Translation gives CASGLSGQGLYEQYF.

This clonotype has just a few counts. The chain links TRBV5-5 to TRBJ1-1, with D hard to call. The V and J ends lost 0 bases and 7 bases respectively, with 7 bases between them. Germline CDR1 and CDR2: SGHKS and YYEKEE (reference sequence). This CDR3 has 12 amino acids. DNA of the CDR3: TGTGCCAGCAGCTTGGTGGGTGGTGAAGCTTTCTTT. Its translation: CASSLVGGEAFF.

This clonotype turned up a few times. V usage is TRBV7-9 and J usage is TRBJ2-7; D not resolved. The CDR3 runs to 12 residues. V lost 4 bases to trimming and J lost 2 bases, with 6 bases between them. The germline V gene has CDR1 SEHNR and CDR2 FQNEAQ (reference sequence). CDR3 sequence reads: CASSYEAYEQYF. CDR3 DNA sequence: TGTGCCAGCAGCTACGAGGCCTACGAGCAGTACTTC.